These 7 T cell receptor beta chains share one sample of origin, sequenced in a study of blood T cell repertoires in COVID-19. Data came from immunoSEQ multiplex PCR; TCRdb stores just in-frame clones and leaves some out. The sample shows fewer than 500,000 clones, around 87% of them seen only once. Sequenced: PBMCs or T cells enriched from blood (not recorded which). Receptors were obtained from a woman younger than 30 who had recovered from COVID-19.

The rearrangement uses TRBV11-2 and TRBJ2-1; weak D call: TRBD2 (7 bases). The V gene lost 1 base and the J gene lost 5 bases, with 12 bases spanning the gap. Germline V gene sequence: CDR1 SGHAT, CDR2 FQNNGV. This CDR3 contains 15 residues. The CDR3 DNA follows: TGTGCCAGCAGCTTAGGAGGGGGGGTCGACAATGAGCAGTTCTTC. Translation: CASSLGGGVDNEQFF.

The chain carries TRBV6-5 and TRBJ2-1, with D possibly matching TRBD2 (6 bases). With 1 base removed from V and 1 base from J, the gap between germline ends came to 11 bases. CDR1 is MNHEY, CDR2 SVGAGI, per germline. The CDR3 contains 16 residues. CDR3 residues: CASSYLSGLSYNEQFF. The CDR3 DNA reads as TGTGCCAGCAGTTACTTAAGCGGACTATCCTACAATGAGCAGTTCTTC.

The chain joins TRBV4-1 to TRBJ1-2, with D unclear. Looked up from germline, CDR1 is MGHRA and CDR2 is YSYEKL. This CDR3 is 14 amino acids long. The V end was cut by 1 base, the J end by 4 bases, with 10 bases between. CDR3: CASSQGPFPYGYTF. For the CDR3, the DNA is TGCGCCAGCAGCCAAGGTCCCTTCCCCTATGGCTACACCTTC.

The chain links TRBV28 to TRBJ1-1; no definite D call. Germline assignment: CDR1 MDHEN and CDR2 SYDVKM. This CDR3 is built from 13 residues. V was clipped by 3 bases and J by 4 bases, with 9 bases between them. CDR3: CASSFTEGTEAFF. The CDR3 DNA reads TGTGCCAGCAGTTTCACAGAAGGCACTGAAGCTTTCTTT.

In this sample, this clone turned up once. The chain uses TRBV6-2 or TRBV6-3 and TRBJ2-7; D possibly corresponds to TRBD2 (6 bases). Germline assignment: CDR1 MNHEY and CDR2 SVGEGT. V dropped 2 bases and J dropped 0 bases, with 8 bases sitting between them. The CDR3 runs to 14 residues. CDR3 DNA sequence: TGTGCCAGCAGTTACGGGACTTTCTCCTACGAGCAGTACTTC. This gives the protein CASSYGTFSYEQYF.

This rearrangement joins TRBV9 to TRBJ2-3, with 11 nucleotides matching TRBD2. The V segment lost 4 bases and the J segment 6 bases; nucleotides outside the gene matches: 7. The CDR3 length is 15 residues. CDR1 and CDR2 from the germline V gene are SGDLS and YYNGEE. The DNA for the CDR3 is TGTGCCAGCAGCATCACTAGCGGGGGCGGGGATACGCAGTATTTT. It is translated as CASSITSGGGDTQYF.

V usage is TRBV30 and J usage is TRBJ1-1; D call uncertain. The CDR3 sequence is 14 residues long. Germline V gene data show CDR1 as GTSNPN and CDR2 as SVGIG (reference sequence). V gave up 2 bases and J gave up 3 bases, with 13 bases separating them. CDR3 nucleotides: TGTGCCTGGAGTCCCCGCCCCGGGGACACTGAAGCTTTCTTT. This codes for CAWSPRPGDTEAFF.